The 14 T cell receptor beta chains presented below share a single source sample, sequenced in a study of cytomegalovirus exposure and HLA in healthy donors. This table comes from immunoSEQ multiplex PCR, and its TCRdb copy is limited to in-frame clones, with some not included. Here the sample spans about 65,000 clones, around 96% being singletons. The sample consisted of PBMCs. These receptors came from a man between 18 and 29 years old in good health and CMV-seropositive.

The V and J genes are TRBV7-2 and TRBJ1-2; tentatively, D is TRBD1 (6 bases). This CDR3 contains 16 residues. CDR1 SGHTA and CDR2 FQGNSA come from the germline V gene. The V end lost 0 bases, the J end lost 5 bases, and 16 bases lay between the germline ends. The CDR3 nucleotides read TGTGCCAGCAGCTTAGCACCCCAGACAGGAATTTATGGCTACACCTTC. This sequence encodes CASSLAPQTGIYGYTF.

The rearrangement joins TRBV25-1 to TRBJ2-1; D may be TRBD2 (6 bases). The V end was cut by 2 bases, the J end by 8 bases, with 16 bases between. Germline-derived CDR1 and CDR2 are MGHDK and SYGVNS. This CDR3 has 15 amino acids. The CDR3 sequence is CASSEGYLGGDEQFF. CDR3 nucleotides: TGTGCCAGCAGTGAAGGGTACCTCGGAGGGGATGAGCAGTTCTTC.

This rearrangement joins TRBV27 to TRBJ2-5; 9 bases align to TRBD2. The length of the CDR3 is 15 residues. After removal of 7 bases from V and 4 bases from J, the junction contained 10 bases not matched to a gene. CDR1 and CDR2 (germline): MNHEY, SMNVEV (reference sequence). The CDR3 region has the DNA TGTGCCAGCAACTCCCGCGGGAGGGCGACAGAGACCCAGTACTTC. Protein sequence: CASNSRGRATETQYF.

This clone was recorded once. The chain employs TRBV12-1 and TRBJ2-1; the table's D call TRBD2 went unverified against the DNA. TRBV12-1 is given as a pseudogene. This CDR3 comprises 18 residues. As DNA, the CDR3 is TGTGCCAGCAGCTTGGGTTTGGGGACTAGCGGGGGGTACAATGAGCAGTTCTTC. Amino acid sequence: CASSLGLGTSGGYNEQFF.

This chain links TRBV18 with TRBJ2-6; D might be TRBD1 (6 bases). Germline V lookup: CDR1 KGHSH, CDR2 LQKENI. The V gene lost 3 bases and the J gene lost 0 bases, with 21 bases spanning the gap. This CDR3 comprises 20 residues. In nucleotides, the CDR3 is TGTGCCAGCTCACCGGGATTGGGGGCCCCAACGACCTCTGGGGCCAACGTCCTGACTTTC. Amino acid sequence: CASSPGLGAPTTSGANVLTF.

This sequence joins TRBV19 and TRBJ1-5; tentative D call: TRBD1 (5 bases). The germline gives CDR1 LNHDA, CDR2 SQIVND (reference sequence). The CDR3 runs to 15 residues. Trimming stripped 3 bases from V and 11 bases from J, with 20 bases between. The CDR3 region is CASSMLVGPQEAQHF. CDR3 nucleotide sequence: TGTGCCAGTAGTATGCTGGTGGGGCCCCAAGAAGCCCAGCATTTT.

This chain joins TRBV19 and TRBJ2-7; 7 nucleotides match TRBD1. Germline V gene data show CDR1 as LNHDA and CDR2 as SQIVND (reference sequence). The CDR3 is 18 amino acids. V was pared by 1 base and J by 2 bases, with 14 bases of the junction left unmatched. The CDR3 DNA reads TGTGCCAGTAGTATAGGCCGGGACAGATTAGATAATCCCTACGAGCAGTACTTC. It encodes CASSIGRDRLDNPYEQYF.

This chain uses TRBV2 with TRBJ1-3; D remains unclear. The CDR3 sequence is 13 residues long. Germline loops: CDR1 SNHLY, CDR2 FYNNEI. V lost 5 bases and J 0 bases, leaving 5 bases between the germline ends. CDR3 loop: CASSSGSGNTIYF. As DNA, the CDR3 is TGTGCCAGCAGTAGCGGCTCTGGAAACACCATATATTTT.

The rearrangement uses TRBV6-1 and TRBJ1-1; D ambiguous. There are 13 residues in the CDR3. Germline V gene data show CDR1 as MNHNS and CDR2 as SASEGT. V was shortened by 5 bases and J by 1 base, with 8 bases between the two germline ends. For the CDR3, the DNA is TGTGCCAGCAGTAAGAGAGAGAACACTGAAGCTTTCTTT. This codes for CASSKRENTEAFF.

The chain recombines TRBV28 with TRBJ1-5; 7 nucleotides agree with TRBD1. Germline V gives CDR1 MDHEN, CDR2 SYDVKM. V was pared by 2 bases and J by 4 bases, with 20 bases of the junction left unmatched. The CDR3 consists of 20 residues. DNA of the CDR3: TGTGCCAGCAGTTTACTGATAGGGGGCTTGTCACTCTCGGGAAATCAGCCCCAGCATTTT. Amino acid sequence: CASSLLIGGLSLSGNQPQHF.

J is TRBJ1-1 and V is TRBV6-1; no definite D call. The CDR3 loop spans 14 amino acids. Between the trimmed V and J ends, which lost 4 bases and 0 bases, there was a span of 9 bases. Germline lookup yields CDR1 MNHNS and CDR2 SASEGT. The CDR3 sequence: CASSGHTVNTEAFF. In DNA form, the CDR3 reads TGTGCCAGCAGTGGCCATACAGTGAACACTGAAGCTTTCTTT.

The rearrangement links TRBV14 to TRBJ2-1; 9 bases line up with TRBD1. The CDR3 spans 21 residues. J was trimmed by 0 bases and V by 1 base; bases with no gene match: 16. The germline V gene has CDR1 SGHDN and CDR2 FVKESK. CDR3 sequence (DNA): TGTGCCAGCAGCCAAGTATTCGGGACAGGGAATACCCCCAGCTCCTACAATGAGCAGTTCTTC. Encoded protein: CASSQVFGTGNTPSSYNEQFF.

The chain employs TRBV4-1 and TRBJ1-5; D uncertain. V gave up 1 base and J gave up 3 bases, with 7 bases separating them. The germline gives CDR1 MGHRA, CDR2 YSYEKL. CDR3 size: 14 residues. CDR3 bases: TGCGCCAGCAGCCAAGCGGGGATCAATCAGCCCCAGCATTTT. The encoded protein is CASSQAGINQPQHF.

The genes are TRBV27 and TRBJ2-1, with 11 bases lining up with TRBD2. After removal of 3 bases from V and 7 bases from J, the junction contained 2 bases not matched to a gene. The CDR3 consists of 14 residues. Germline V gene lookup returns CDR1 MNHEY and CDR2 SMNVEV (reference sequence). The CDR3 loop reads CASSFSGGVNEQFF. The CDR3 DNA reads as TGTGCCAGCAGTTTTAGCGGGGGGGTTAATGAGCAGTTCTTC.